Here is one TCR beta chain with its context. What this receptor recognizes is not known. No base-level quality is on record; no much larger clone is a single base apart. This sample was included in a study of cytomegalovirus exposure and HLA in healthy donors (dated by TCRdb to the late 2010s). With regard to the full study: An earlier analysis of roughly 630 of the donors reported approximately 270 Gb of sequence data and 117 million unique TCR beta sequences from 150 million to 200 million T cells. A later genetic analysis took genome-wide SNP genotypes for about three fifths of the roughly 700 donors and used that subset as a discovery cohort. Rather than drawing on any new phenotypic data, the later analysis identified candidate immune exposures from TCR beta sequences and the way those sequences occurred across donors. The study profiled the T cell repertoires of 500 to 800 subjects by immunosequencing and related them to cytomegalovirus serostatus. HLA typing covered class I and class II loci at four-digit resolution. The aim of the study was to test whether cataloging public T cell receptors could identify signatures of past pathogen exposure. The study combined high-throughput TCR immunosequencing, statistical association of individual TCRs with disease status, and machine learning to predict cytomegalovirus infection status. Among the roughly 430 genotyped donors, around 81% belonged to the genetic ancestry cluster associated with self-reported Caucasian donors. To study patterns of TCR occurrence, a later analysis re-analyzed previously published TCR beta repertoires from 550 to 800 donors and added high-resolution HLA genotyping. An earlier analysis of a few hundred of the donors applied high-throughput TCR beta sequencing to assess whether each TCR beta V gene segment acted as functional or pseudogenic. Because of strong linkage in the cohort, roughly five DR-DQ haplotypes were treated as single units for association and clustering. Alongside the repertoire data, information on donor age, sex, ethnicity and CMV serostatus was compiled. All discovery cohort repertoires had been generated using a single sequencing platform. Typing coverage differed by locus: A, B, C, DRB1 and DQB1 were typed in roughly 620-640 donors, DQA1 in 500 to 550, DPA1 in some 570, and DPB1 in around 490. Along with the approximately 600-subject first cohort, a separate validation cohort of over 90 different subjects was used. Among a few hundred genotyped donors of the cohort, an average of approximately 240,000 unique TCR beta nucleotide sequences were sequenced per donor, about a sixth of them non-productive. Roughly 300 gigabases of sequencing data and approximately 85 million unique TCR sequences were included in an early release covering over 600 HLA-typed donors.

In total, approximately 690 healthy bone marrow donors made up the cohort. At the time of sampling, every cohort member was nominally healthy, though immune exposures that went unrecorded were likely present. The donor was CMV seronegative and was included in the group of a few hundred seronegative cohort members. Every donor gave a peripheral blood sample, and the peripheral blood mononuclear cells from that sample were used for TCR beta sequencing. The Qiagen DNeasy Blood Extraction Kit was used to extract genomic DNA from the blood cell samples. V is shortened by 5 bases, J by 0 bases, and the region joining them spans 9 bases. The CDR3 spans 14 residues, from the cysteine through the phenylalanine. Only the CDR3 part of the read is kept: 42 bases, read in frame from the first base. Looking up the germline V gene yields CDR1 SGHNT and CDR2 YENEEA. The receptor library was made with the immunoSEQ multiplex PCR assay. For the multiplex PCR, a mixture combining 60 forward primers for TCR Vbeta segments and 13 reverse primers for TCR Jbeta segments was used. A multiplex PCR assay on genomic DNA amplified the CDR3 region of rearranged TCR beta genes. The amplified TCR beta libraries were sequenced on the Illumina HiSeq System as 87-base-pair reads. The authors' analysis ran thus. A later analysis counted some 74 million unique TCR beta chains across the 550 to 800 repertoires, and some 12 million of these chains were shared by at least two donors. To remove PCR and sequencing errors, raw reads were error-corrected and collapsed into unique sequences using a nearest-neighbor algorithm that merged closely related sequences. Alignment of CDR3 sequences to IMGT reference sequences was used to assign V, D and J gene segments. For a sequence to be retained, a match of at least six nucleotides to both a V gene segment and a J gene segment was required. Rearrangements were called productive when the CDR3 lacked stop codons and stayed in frame with V and J; all others were non-productive. CDR3 was defined according to IMGT convention as the region running from the second conserved V-encoded cysteine to the conserved J-encoded phenylalanine. The earlier analysis of about 590 of the donors excluded sequences that lacked an unambiguous match to a single V gene segment. An earlier analysis of about 590 of the donors classified V segments as functional when productive rearrangements were above 56.7% and as segregating when the standard deviation between donors was above 5%. A statistical classification framework was built to diagnose cytomegalovirus status from the catalog of TCR beta chain sequences. A later analysis assigned V and J genes by comparing TCR nucleotide sequences with IMGT/GENE-DB human TR gene sequences. Using the TCRdist pipeline, a later analysis assigned CDR3 sequences along with most-parsimonious VDJ recombination scenarios. In a later analysis, each TCR beta chain was defined by its CDR3 amino acid sequence together with its V-gene family, and reads lacking a unique V-gene family were excluded. In a later analysis, a few hundred highly shared, low-generation-probability nucleotide sequences were removed to address suspected cross-contamination and a sequencing artifact. In a later analysis, a clonal expansion index for each public chain was calculated from normalized within-repertoire ranks of inferred template counts. In a later analysis, generation probabilities were computed using a VDJ recombination model fitted to out-of-frame rearrangements, and the results were checked against IGoR. In a later analysis, TCR-TCR, TCR-HLA and TCR-CMV co-occurrence was scored with hypergeometric tests, and a repertoire-size bias correction was applied to TCR pairs. False discovery rates were estimated in a later analysis by permuting HLA or CMV assignments 20 times. In a later analysis, co-occurring TCRs were grouped using DBSCAN, with TCRdist sequence similarity added in when clustering inside HLA-allele-positive subsets. Repertoires with fewer than 30,000 or more than 120,000 public chains were left out of co-occurrence clustering, as were about five repertoires with anomalous nucleotide sharing. TCRdb holds this immuneACCESS table with in-frame rearrangements only. Some clones are missing; in checked studies, unresolved V genes explain under half, and the rest has no known cause. D and trimming were read from the DNA, whereas the V and J calls and clone size are those reported in that table. This sample gives 60,000 or so clones in total; approximately 80% of them show up just once. Over 2.5% of the sample goes to the ten largest clones.

What the authors observed across the whole study: A later analysis found that most CMV-associated TCR beta chains appeared HLA-restricted, with HLA associations seemingly driven largely by CMV exposure. When HLA alleles, especially DR and DQ, strongly co-occurred, TCR associations were difficult to assign to individual alleles. Sequencing depth was assumed to be roughly uniform across donors in the presence/absence analyses, though that assumption may not hold. In a later analysis, several top co-occurrence clusters were reported to appear linked to parvovirus B19, influenza, CMV and Epstein-Barr virus. V-gene and J-gene trimming of TCR beta chains was associated with a missense DCLRE1C variant in a later genetic analysis, and the association was replicated in an independent cohort. In both the original and validation cohorts, the classifier was reported to diagnose cytomegalovirus status with high specificity and sensitivity. The study listed approximately 150 TCR beta chains as associated with cytomegalovirus. Linkage disequilibrium might explain the correlated functional status among segregating V segments, but an unknown experimental factor could not be ruled out. In a later analysis, HLA-associated TCR beta chains showed more clonal expansion and lower generation probabilities than non-associated chains that were equally common. Most TCR sequences were seen in very few donors, while some public TCRs were found in many individuals. Some IMGT-functional V segments, including TRBV6-2 and TRBV6-3, could not be told apart with the 87-base-pair reads, so those segments were excluded. In an earlier analysis of approximately 590 of the donors, most TCR beta V segments appeared in productive rearrangements about 90% or about 30% of the time, broadly matching IMGT annotations. In vitro tests confirmed that three of the cytomegalovirus-associated TCR beta chains recognize cytomegalovirus antigens. This cohort had only TCR beta chains sequenced, and the lack of alpha or paired-chain data limited which features could be detected. Compared with the 666-donor mean, donors in an Asian-associated ancestry cluster had fewer N-insertions in productive TCRs, according to a later genetic analysis. The sequencing pipeline was judged likely to have produced a cluster of highly shared sequence variants as a technical artifact. A further reported finding was that TCR beta sequences accurately predicted the HLA-A and HLA-B alleles for most subjects in the first cohort. HLA typing was unavailable for some donors at each locus, so association tests used only the typed subset. The earlier analysis of approximately 590 of the donors excluded about 16 rarely observed V segments, including chromosome 9 orphons, because counts were too low. Immune exposure information for the cohort was limited to CMV serostatus. The authors suggested that the approach could potentially be extended to other disease states and immunological phenotypes. A later analysis associated about 16,000 TCR beta sequences with specific HLA alleles at a false discovery rate of 0.05. A later analysis found that TCR association rates varied across HLA loci, with DRB1 alleles showing the most associated TCRs and HLA-C alleles the fewest.

The specimen sequenced was PBMCs. This clonotype originated in a female donor in good health and CMV-seronegative. This receptor chain uses TRBV11-3 and TRBJ2-3, with the D gene not clear enough to name. The CDR3 loop reads CASSPYASTDTQYF. The bases read TGTGCCAGCAGCCCCTATGCCAGCACAGATACGCAGTATTTT.